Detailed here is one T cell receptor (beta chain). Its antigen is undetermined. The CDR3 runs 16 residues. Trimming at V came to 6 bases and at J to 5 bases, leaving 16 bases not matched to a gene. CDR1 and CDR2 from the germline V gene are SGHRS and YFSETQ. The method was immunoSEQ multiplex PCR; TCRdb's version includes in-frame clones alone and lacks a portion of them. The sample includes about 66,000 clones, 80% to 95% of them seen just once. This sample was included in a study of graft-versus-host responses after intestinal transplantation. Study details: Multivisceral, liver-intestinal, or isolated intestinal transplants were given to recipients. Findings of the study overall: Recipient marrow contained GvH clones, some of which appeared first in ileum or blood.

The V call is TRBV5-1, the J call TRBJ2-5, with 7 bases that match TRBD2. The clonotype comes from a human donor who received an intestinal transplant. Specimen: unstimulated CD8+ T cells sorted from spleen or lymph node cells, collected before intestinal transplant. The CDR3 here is CASILSGTHSWETQYF. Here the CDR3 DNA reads TGCGCCAGCATCCTAAGCGGGACTCATAGCTGGGAGACCCAGTACTTC.